These 22 T cell receptor beta chains were sequenced from one sample in a study of blood T cell repertoires in COVID-19. Only in-frame clones appear in the TCRdb table, and some are missing; sequencing was by immunoSEQ multiplex PCR. The sample has about 260,000 clones; approximately 86% are singletons. The source material was peripheral blood. Receptors originate from a man in his thirties or forties with active or convalescent COVID-19.

This clone has a handful of counts. The chain employs TRBV5-6 and TRBJ1-2; tentative D call: TRBD1 (6 bases). Germline CDR1 and CDR2: SGHDT and YYEEEE. Trimming took 0 bases from V and 2 from J, leaving 17 bases between them. The CDR3 consists of 17 residues. The CDR3 DNA reads TGTGCCAGCAGCTTGGAGGGCGGTGGACAGTTAAACTATGGCTACACCTTC. This translates into CASSLEGGGQLNYGYTF.

J is TRBJ1-6 and V is TRBV23-1; tentative D call: TRBD1 (5 bases). TRBV23-1 is an ORF, with its function uncertain. V was trimmed by 6 bases and J by 10 bases, leaving 31 bases between them. This CDR3 is 19 amino acids long. CDR3 residues: CASSHKRILSSTGDSPLHF. In DNA form, the CDR3 reads TGCGCCAGCAGCCACAAAAGGATACTATCATCGACGGGGGACTCACCCCTCCACTTT.

The chain uses TRBV4-1 and TRBJ2-4; no firm D call. The CDR3 runs to 17 residues. V was trimmed by 0 bases and J by 0 bases, leaving 12 bases between them. Per the germline V gene, CDR1 is MGHRA and CDR2 is YSYEKL. The CDR3 loop reads CASSQDIILLAKNIQYF. The CDR3, as DNA: TGCGCCAGCAGCCAAGATATTATCCTACTAGCCAAAAACATTCAGTACTTC.

This chain joins TRBV25-1 and TRBJ1-2; D perhaps matches TRBD1 (6 bases). The V end was cut by 7 bases, the J end by 7 bases, with 16 bases between. CDR3 size: 13 residues. Germline CDR1 reads MGHDK; CDR2 reads SYGVNS. The CDR3 nucleotides read TGTGCCAGCAATATCGGGGGGGCCGGTGGCTACACCTTC. This translates into CASNIGGAGGYTF.

The chain combines TRBV18 with TRBJ1-2, with a weak D call TRBD1 (6 bases). Trimming left V 4 bases short and J 4 bases short, with 28 bases between. Germline CDR1 is KGHSH and CDR2 is LQKENI. The CDR3 has 19 residues. The CDR3 is CASSRGRPGQGARSYGYTF. The CDR3 DNA follows: TGTGCCAGCTCACGCGGAAGACCGGGACAAGGGGCCCGCAGCTATGGCTACACCTTC. The variable domain in full, with the rest retrieved from reference TRBV18 and TRBJ1-2, is NAGVMQNPRHLVRRRGQEARLRCSPMKGHSHVYWYRQLPEEGLKFMVYLQKENIIDESGMPKERFSAEFPKEGPSILRIQQVVRGDSAAYFCASSRGRPGQGARSYGYTFGSGTRLTVV.

The rearrangement joins TRBV7-6 to TRBJ2-6, with TRBD1 matching 7 bases. V gave up 3 bases and J gave up 0 bases; unmatched junction bases: 8. Germline assignment: CDR1 SGHVS and CDR2 FNYEAQ. The CDR3 covers 18 residues. The CDR3 bases are TGTGCCAGCAGCTTCTACCGAGGGGGCACCTCTGGGGCCAACGTCCTGACTTTC. Encoded protein: CASSFYRGGTSGANVLTF.

The gene calls are TRBV20-1 and TRBJ2-7, with 12 nucleotides matching TRBD2. This CDR3 comprises 17 residues. V shed 3 bases and J 5 bases; nucleotides not matched to a gene: 14. Germline assignment: CDR1 DFQATT and CDR2 SNEGSKA (reference sequence). The CDR3 sequence: CSASGGLAGRVLHEQYF. In DNA form, the CDR3 reads TGCAGTGCTAGTGGGGGACTAGCGGGTCGGGTCCTTCACGAGCAGTACTTC.

J is TRBJ2-5 and V is TRBV18, with TRBD2 identical over 7 bases. CDR3 length: 15 amino acids. Germline-derived CDR1 and CDR2 are KGHSH and LQKENI. V was clipped by 6 bases and J by 0 bases; unmatched bases: 7. CDR3 in DNA: TGTGCCAGCTCTGCGCAGCGGGGCCACCAAGAGACCCAGTACTTC. It encodes CASSAQRGHQETQYF. The whole variable domain, remainder taken from reference TRBV18 and TRBJ2-5, is NAGVMQNPRHLVRRRGQEARLRCSPMKGHSHVYWYRQLPEEGLKFMVYLQKENIIDESGMPKERFSAEFPKEGPSILRIQQVVRGDSAAYFCASSAQRGHQETQYFGPGTRLLVL.

V gene TRBV5-6 combines with J gene TRBJ1-1; D uncertain. Trimming shortened V by 0 bases and J by 0 bases, and 3 bases separated the two germline ends. Germline CDR1 SGHDT, CDR2 YYEEEE. The CDR3 runs 13 residues. CDR3: CASSLAVNTEAFF. The CDR3 bases are TGTGCCAGCAGCTTGGCTGTGAACACTGAAGCTTTCTTT.

The V gene is TRBV6-2 or TRBV6-3, the J gene TRBJ1-1; 8 bases are a match to TRBD1. The V gene end was trimmed by 5 bases and the J gene end by 2 bases; junction bases not matched to a gene: 10. The CDR3 is 16 amino acids. Germline values: CDR1 MNHEY, CDR2 SVGEGT. Written as DNA, the CDR3 is TGTGCCAGCAGTCCAGGGGGCGCAGGTCAAAACACTGAAGCTTTCTTT. Protein: CASSPGGAGQNTEAFF.

V gene TRBV9 combines with J gene TRBJ2-1; TRBD2 aligns across 16 bases. Germline V gene data show CDR1 as SGDLS and CDR2 as YYNGEE. The CDR3 has 16 amino acids. V dropped 6 bases and J dropped 8; count of bases not matched to a gene: 8. The CDR3: CASTKGLAGGLHEQFF. The CDR3 bases are TGTGCCAGCACCAAGGGACTAGCGGGGGGGCTCCATGAGCAGTTCTTC.

The rearrangement uses TRBV11-2 and TRBJ1-6; 8 nucleotides align to TRBD1. Germline CDR1 SGHAT, CDR2 FQNNGV. The CDR3 contains 15 residues. The ends lost 2 bases at V and 7 bases at J; junction bases unmatched: 4. For the CDR3, the DNA is TGTGCCAGCAGCTTACTGAGACAGGGGAATTCACCCCTCCACTTT. Translated: CASSLLRQGNSPLHF.

This clone has a single count. The rearrangement uses TRBV29-1 and TRBJ1-2; weak D call: TRBD1 (6 bases). There are 12 residues in the CDR3. Germline V gives CDR1 SQVTM, CDR2 ANQGSEA. V gave up 4 bases and J gave up 1 base, with 7 bases separating them. CDR3 residues: CSVGTDNYGYTF. The CDR3 DNA sequence: TGCAGCGTTGGGACAGATAACTATGGCTACACCTTC.

The chain is built from TRBV5-5 and TRBJ1-2, with 9 bases identical to TRBD1. CDR1 and CDR2 (germline): SGHKS, YYEKEE (reference sequence). This CDR3 contains 14 residues. Trimming cost V 5 bases and J 2 bases; bases outside gene matches: 4. CDR3 coding DNA: TGTGCCAGCAGACTTGGACAGGGGAACTATGGCTACACCTTC. Translation: CASRLGQGNYGYTF.

This CDR3 is CASSAMGQRNTEAFF. The CDR3 DNA reads TGTGCCAGCAGCGCCATGGGACAACGGAACACTGAAGCTTTCTTT. The V gene is TRBV7-3, the J gene TRBJ1-1, with D perhaps matching TRBD1 (6 bases). Trimming left V 5 bases short and J 1 base short, with 14 bases between. The CDR3 is 15 residues long. In germline, CDR1 is SGHTA, CDR2 FQGTGA.

V gene TRBV13 combines with J gene TRBJ1-1; TRBD1 is a possible D gene (6 bases). Germline CDR1 reads PRHDT; CDR2 reads FYEKMQ (reference sequence). This CDR3 region has 16 residues. Trimming removed 5 bases from V and 5 bases from J, with 21 bases in between. The CDR3 sequence is CASSPYGNRVSTEAFF. The CDR3 DNA reads TGTGCCAGCAGCCCATACGGGAACAGGGTATCGACTGAAGCTTTCTTT.

The chain employs TRBV6-5 and TRBJ1-6; D unresolved. CDR1 is MNHEY, CDR2 SVGAGI, per germline. This CDR3 spans 14 amino acids. Trimming stripped 11 bases from V and 0 bases from J, with 11 bases between. For the CDR3, the DNA is TGTGCCGGCGCCCGGAGCTCCTATAATTCACCCCTCCACTTT. Translation gives CAGARSSYNSPLHF.

V gene TRBV7-2 combines with J gene TRBJ2-3; D might be TRBD2 (5 bases). Germline V gene data show CDR1 as SGHTA and CDR2 as FQGNSA. The CDR3 loop spans 14 amino acids. The ends were cut back, 5 bases at V and 6 bases at J, with 15 bases in the middle. CDR3: CASSESSERDTQYF. The CDR3 nucleotides are TGTGCCAGCAGCGAGAGTAGCGAAAGGGATACGCAGTATTTT.

The V and J genes are TRBV1 and TRBJ2-7; the table's TRBD2 call for D was not verified on the DNA. TRBV1 is annotated as a pseudogene. This CDR3 is built from 14 residues. The CDR3 DNA is TGCACCAGCAGCCATCGGGGGGGCCCGTACGAGCAGTACTTC. This codes for CTSSHRGGPYEQYF.

This chain uses TRBV15 with TRBJ1-1, with D perhaps matching TRBD1 (5 bases). The germline V gene encodes CDR1 LNHNV and CDR2 YYDKDF (reference sequence). The CDR3 is made up of 15 amino acids. Deletions cut 3 bases from V and 7 bases from J, with 18 bases between. CDR3 bases: TGTGCCACCAGCAGTAACCTGGGGCAGGTACATGAAGCTTTCTTT. Protein product: CATSSNLGQVHEAFF. Combining the CDR3 with reference TRBV15 and TRBJ1-1 gives the whole variable domain DAMVIQNPRYQVTQFGKPVTLSCSQTLNHNVMYWYQQKSSQAPKLLFHYYDKDFNNEADTPDNFQSRRPNTSFCFLDIRSPGLGDTAMYLCATSSNLGQVHEAFFGQGTRLTVV.

V is TRBV4-3 and J is TRBJ2-5, with 9 bases identical to TRBD1. Germline V gene data show CDR1 as LGHNA and CDR2 as YSLEER. This CDR3 contains 17 residues. The V and J ends lost 1 base and 4 bases, in that order; junction bases with no gene match: 10. The CDR3 protein is CASSQVGQGRFRETQYF. Here the CDR3 DNA reads TGCGCCAGCAGCCAAGTCGGACAGGGGCGTTTCCGAGAGACCCAGTACTTC.

Here the CDR3 DNA reads TGTGCCAGCTCACCACAGTCGAGCGGGGATGAGCAGTTCTTC. As protein: CASSPQSSGDEQFF. The rearrangement links TRBV18 to TRBJ2-1, with 7 bases fitting TRBD2. With V trimmed by 1 base and J by 8 bases, 5 bases remained unmatched. The CDR3 sequence is 14 residues long. Germline CDR1 and CDR2: KGHSH and LQKENI.